This T cell receptor (beta chain) was recovered during a study of blood T cell repertoires in COVID-19. Libraries were prepared by immunoSEQ multiplex PCR; TCRdb keeps only in-frame clonotypes and omits some of them. The sample shows about 390,000 clones, 80% to 90% of them seen only once. Trimming removed 5 bases at V and 3 bases at J, with 7 bases between. CDR1 and CDR2 (germline): SGHAT, FQNNGV. The CDR3 has 12 residues. This chain connects TRBV11-2 to TRBJ1-1; no clear D gene. The origin of this receptor is a woman in her fifties or sixties who had recovered from COVID-19. The sequenced sample consisted of PBMCs or T cells enriched from blood (not recorded which). The CDR3 DNA is TGTGCCAGCAGCACGGGTTACACTGAAGCTTTCTTT. Its protein product is CASSTGYTEAFF.